The present TCR beta chain was sequenced within a study of response to subunit inactivated influenza vaccine. Findings and caveats of the study: It was suggested by the authors that few new T cells are recruited by each seasonal influenza vaccination.

Via MiXCR, TCRdb re-called the RT-PCR reads, giving one row per CDR3 protein. The table includes almost 250,000 distinct CDR3 sequences, more than 9% detected once. A note on this clonotype: What it recognizes is unknown.

Germline CDR1 and CDR2: KGHDR and SFDVKD. Trimming left V 4 bases short and J 3 bases short, with 15 bases between. The CDR3 spans 15 residues. The chain is built from TRBV24-1 and TRBJ2-7; possible D gene TRBD2, 7 bases. Material: non-naive T cells sorted from PBMCs, obtained less than 15 days before vaccination. This receptor was obtained from a man aged 50-60 years who received an inactivated influenza vaccine. The CDR3, as DNA: TGTGCCACCAGTGAACCGACAGGACTAGACTACGAGCAGTACTTC. This encodes CATSEPTGLDYEQYF.